The 10 T cell receptor beta chains presented below share a single source sample, sequenced in a study of OX40 agonist ivuxolimab in advanced cancers. Sequenced by immunoSEQ multiplex PCR; TCRdb stores in-frame clones only, minus some. The sample lists over 85,000 clones, approximately 93% occurring once. Sequenced material: CD4+ or CD8+ T cells sorted from blood, taken in a trial of the OX40 agonist ivuxolimab. These receptors came from an adult with an advanced solid tumor such as melanoma, head and neck, liver or kidney cancer.

The V and J genes are TRBV6-5 and TRBJ1-2, with D possibly TRBD1 on 6 matching bases. The germline CDR1 and CDR2 sequences are MNHEY and SVGAGI. The CDR3 consists of 15 residues. With 6 bases removed from V and 5 bases from J, the gap between germline ends came to 19 bases. The CDR3 bases are TGTGCCAGCAGCCCCGGACAGCCGTCGCTGTATGGCTACACCTTC. Protein sequence: CASSPGQPSLYGYTF.

J is TRBJ2-3 and V is TRBV13; TRBD2 agrees at 10 bases. Germline V gene sequence: CDR1 PRHDT, CDR2 FYEKMQ (reference sequence). CDR3 length: 15 residues. J was trimmed by 5 bases and V by 2 bases; bases with no gene match: 4. This CDR3 is CASSLRASGRDTQYF. The CDR3 region has the DNA TGTGCCAGCAGCTTACGGGCTAGCGGGAGAGATACGCAGTATTTT.

The chain recombines TRBV6-5 with TRBJ1-2; D gene uncertain. Trimming took 8 bases from V and 8 from J, leaving 18 bases between them. The CDR3 covers 13 residues. The V gene's germline CDR1 is MNHEY and CDR2 SVGAGI. The CDR3 protein is CASLDQSTGGYTF. The DNA for the CDR3 is TGTGCCAGCCTAGACCAGTCAACGGGGGGCTACACCTTC.

As to this clone: The junction shows a germline mismatch at one end, possibly a read error. This chain links TRBV27 with TRBJ1-4; 9 bases align to TRBD1. The germline V gene has CDR1 MNHEY and CDR2 SMNVEV (reference sequence). The CDR3 spans 15 residues. The CDR3 here is CASSFLQGANEKLFF. For the CDR3, the DNA is TGTGCCAGCAGTTTCCTACAGGGGGCTAACGAAAAACTGTTTTTT.

The rearrangement uses TRBV2 and TRBJ1-4; 7 positions match TRBD1. CDR1 is SNHLY and CDR2 is FYNNEI in the germline V gene. CDR3 size: 14 residues. Trimming removed 6 bases from V and 2 bases from J; junction bases left unmatched: 3. The CDR3 loop is CASRGGSTNEKLFF. The CDR3 DNA reads TGTGCCAGCAGAGGGGGCTCTACTAATGAAAAACTGTTTTTT. Supplemented by reference TRBV2 and TRBJ1-4, the full variable domain reads EPEVTQTPSHQVTQMGQEVILRCVPISNHLYFYWYRQILGQKVEFLVSFYNNEISEKSEIFDDQFSVERPDGSNFTLKIRSTKLEDSAMYFCASRGGSTNEKLFFGSGTQLSVL.

The rearrangement joins TRBV7-2 to TRBJ1-6, with D possibly matching TRBD1 (5 bases). The CDR3 runs 17 residues. The ends were cut back, 1 base at V and 7 bases at J, with 17 bases in the middle. The germline gives CDR1 SGHTA, CDR2 FQGNSA. The CDR3: CASSLGWGGTSNSPLHF. In DNA, the CDR3 is TGTGCCAGCAGCTTAGGGTGGGGGGGGACTTCGAATTCACCCCTCCACTTT.

As for this clone: The sample holds other DNA sequences that translate to the same CDR3. V gene TRBV30 combines with J gene TRBJ1-5, with D unresolved. Trimming pared 0 bases from V and 7 bases from J, leaving 10 bases between. The CDR3 covers 13 residues. Germline lookup yields CDR1 GTSNPN and CDR2 SVGIG (reference sequence). The CDR3 reads CAWSVNRGQPQHF. DNA of the CDR3: TGTGCCTGGAGTGTAAACAGAGGCCAGCCCCAGCATTTT.

The rearrangement uses TRBV10-3 and TRBJ2-7, with 13 bases lining up with TRBD2. Germline V gene sequence: CDR1 ENHRY, CDR2 SYGVKD. The CDR3 covers 17 residues. V gave up 6 bases and J gave up 2 bases; unmatched junction bases: 10. Written as DNA, the CDR3 is TGTGCCATCAGAGATAACACCGGGACTAGCGGGGCCTACGAGCAGTACGTC. Protein sequence: CAIRDNTGTSGAYEQYV.

The chain has TRBV5-4 and TRBJ2-2; TRBD1 aligns across 7 bases. Germline CDR1 reads SGHNT; CDR2 reads YYREEE (reference sequence). Trimming removed 2 bases from V and 5 bases from J; junction bases left unmatched: 12. This CDR3 spans 17 amino acids. DNA for the CDR3: TGTGCCAGCAGCTTTTCCCCTAGGGGGCTGTTTACCGGGGAGCTGTTTTTT. Translation gives CASSFSPRGLFTGELFF.

With regard to this clone: The germline gene is not matched at one end of the junction; a read error may be the cause. The rearrangement links TRBV7-7 to TRBJ1-3; tentative D call: TRBD1 (5 bases). Germline V gene data show CDR1 as SSHAT and CDR2 as FNYEAQ (reference sequence). This CDR3 contains 16 residues. The CDR3 nucleotides are TGTGCTAGCAGCCCCAGTCGGGACTCAACTGGAAACACCATATATTTT. Protein sequence: CASSPSRDSTGNTIYF.